The TCR beta chain described here comes from a study of cytomegalovirus exposure and HLA in healthy donors. Germline V gene sequence: CDR1 LGHNA, CDR2 YSLEER. Trimming removed 0 bases from V and 3 bases from J, with 15 bases in between. The CDR3 has 16 amino acids. It was with 60 Vbeta and 13 Jbeta primers that the PCR ran. The method was immunoSEQ multiplex PCR; TCRdb's version includes in-frame clones alone and lacks a portion of them. Here the sample spans 65,000 or so clones, approximately 80% being singletons. What was sequenced was PBMCs. The clonotype comes from a woman between 40 and 55 years old in good health and CMV-seropositive. The chain combines TRBV4-3 with TRBJ2-7; maybe TRBD2 (6 bases). The CDR3: CASSQDLGGARYEQYF. DNA for the CDR3: TGCGCCAGCAGCCAAGATTTAGGAGGGGCCCGCTACGAGCAGTACTTC.